The clone carrying this T cell receptor (beta chain) was counted ten times or more. Its antigen is unknown. This CDR3 comprises 14 residues. The germline V gene has CDR1 SQVTM and CDR2 ANQGSEA. V shed 3 bases, J shed 7 bases, and the junction held 10 bases outside the gene matches. The sample originates from a study of CD8 T cells in ankylosing spondylitis. TCRdb itself ran the 5' RACE reads through MiXCR, one entry per CDR3 protein. The data show a few hundred thousand distinct CDR3 sequences, with about 20% seen just once and 3% to 4% held by the top ten. Study-level findings and limits: Existing reports had already noted some motif variants in reactive arthritis synovial fluid and blood.

This rearrangement joins TRBV29-1 to TRBJ1-2; 8 positions match TRBD1. The sequence was obtained from a female donor with ankylosing spondylitis or in good health (not recorded which). Sample: blood, either unsorted or a sorted T cell fraction (not recorded which). The CDR3 nucleotides are TGCAGCGTTGATGGGACAGGATCTTCGGCTGGCTACACCTTC. Amino acid sequence: CSVDGTGSSAGYTF.